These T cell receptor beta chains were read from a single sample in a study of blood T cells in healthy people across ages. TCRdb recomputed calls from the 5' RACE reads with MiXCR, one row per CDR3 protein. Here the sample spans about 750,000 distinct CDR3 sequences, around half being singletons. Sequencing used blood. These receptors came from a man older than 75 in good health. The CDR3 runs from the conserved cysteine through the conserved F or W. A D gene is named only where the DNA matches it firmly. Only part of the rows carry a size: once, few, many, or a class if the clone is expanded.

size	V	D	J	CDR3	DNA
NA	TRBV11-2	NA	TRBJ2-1	CASSLVGGGVGEQFF	TGTGCCAGCAGCTTAGTAGGAGGAGGGGTCGGCGAGCAGTTCTTC
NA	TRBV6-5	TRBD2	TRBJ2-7	CASSNSAGAYEQYF	TGTGCCAGCAGTAACTCAGCGGGAGCCTACGAGCAGTACTTC
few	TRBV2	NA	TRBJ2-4	CASAAGVSAIQYF	TGTGCCAGCGCCGCGGGTGTAAGCGCCATTCAGTACTTC
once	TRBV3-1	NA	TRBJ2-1	CASSFARGNEQFF	TGTGCCAGCAGTTTCGCGAGGGGGAATGAGCAGTTCTTC
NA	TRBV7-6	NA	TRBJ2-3	CASSLAVAPLMTTDTQYF	TGTGCCAGCAGCTTAGCGGTAGCCCCACTAATGACCACAGATACGCAGTATTTT
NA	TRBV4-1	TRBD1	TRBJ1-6	CASSRRDRDNSPLHF	TGCGCCAGCAGCCGCCGGGACAGGGATAATTCACCCCTCCACTTT
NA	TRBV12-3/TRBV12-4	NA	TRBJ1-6	CASSLFLGKSPLHF	TGTGCCAGCAGTTTATTCCTGGGGAAATCACCCCTCCACTTT
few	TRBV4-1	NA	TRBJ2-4	CASSQDQRTQSNRKNIQYF	TGCGCCAGCAGCCAAGATCAGAGGACACAAAGTAATCGCAAAAACATTCAGTACTTC
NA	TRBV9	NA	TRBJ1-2	CASSVVAQGGYGYTF	TGTGCCAGCAGCGTAGTGGCGCAGGGCGGCTATGGCTACACCTTC
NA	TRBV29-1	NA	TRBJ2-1	CSVSQQGKGEQFF	TGCAGCGTTTCTCAACAGGGAAAGGGTGAGCAGTTCTTC
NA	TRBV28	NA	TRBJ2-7	CASSLPVGDLYEQYF	TGTGCCAGCAGCCTCCCCGTTGGGGATCTCTACGAGCAGTACTTC
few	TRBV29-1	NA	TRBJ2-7	CSALASSYEQYF	TGCAGCGCCCTTGCGTCCTCCTACGAGCAGTACTTC
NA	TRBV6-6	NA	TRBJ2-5	CASSSGLGVETQYF	TGTGCCAGCAGTTCCGGGTTGGGGGTTGAGACCCAGTACTTC
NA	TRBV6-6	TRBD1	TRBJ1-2	CASSSTGAPLGRGYTF	TGTGCCAGCAGTTCTACAGGGGCTCCCCTCGGGCGTGGCTACACCTTC
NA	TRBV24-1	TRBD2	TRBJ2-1	CATSDFGTRVTEQFF	TGTGCCACCAGTGACTTCGGGACTAGGGTGACTGAGCAGTTCTTC
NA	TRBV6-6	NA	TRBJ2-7	CASSYSGPAGEQYF	TGTGCCAGCAGTTATTCAGGACCTGCTGGGGAGCAGTACTTC
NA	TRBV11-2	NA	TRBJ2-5	CASSLRRKTQYF	TGTGCCAGCAGCTTAAGGCGGAAGACCCAGTACTTC
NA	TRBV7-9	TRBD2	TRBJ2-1	CASSLVGRGREISDEQFF	TGTGCCAGCAGCTTAGTGGGACGCGGGAGAGAAATATCGGACGAGCAGTTCTTC
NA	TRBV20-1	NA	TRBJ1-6	CSARDYRRDNSPLHF	TGCAGTGCTAGAGATTACCGGCGAGATAATTCACCCCTCCACTTT
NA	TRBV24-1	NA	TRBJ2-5	CATSDGGPETQYF	TGTGCCACCAGTGACGGAGGGCCGGAGACCCAGTACTTC
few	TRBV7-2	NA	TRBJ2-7	CASSLVYDSEQYF	TGTGCCAGCAGCTTAGTTTACGACAGCGAGCAGTACTTC
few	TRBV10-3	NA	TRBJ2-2	CAISGAPISRTGELFF	TGTGCCATCAGTGGTGCGCCGATAAGTCGCACCGGGGAGCTGTTTTTT
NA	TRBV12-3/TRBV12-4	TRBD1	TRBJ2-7	CASSHPPGQAYEQYF	TGTGCCAGCAGTCACCCCCCGGGACAGGCCTACGAGCAGTACTTC
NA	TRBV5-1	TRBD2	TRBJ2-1	CASSLSRLAEYNEQFF	TGCGCCAGCAGCTTGTCGAGACTAGCGGAGTACAATGAGCAGTTCTTC
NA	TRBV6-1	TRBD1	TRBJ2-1	CASIRTGGVYNEQFF	TGTGCCAGCATTAGAACAGGGGGCGTATACAATGAGCAGTTCTTC
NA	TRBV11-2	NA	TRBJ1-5	CASSPVHNQPQHF	TGTGCCAGCAGCCCGGTCCACAATCAGCCCCAGCATTTT
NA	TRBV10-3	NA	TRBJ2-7	CAISPDSAYEQYF	TGTGCCATCAGTCCCGACAGTGCCTACGAGCAGTACTTC
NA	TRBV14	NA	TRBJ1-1	CASSQERGREGTEAFF	TGTGCCAGCAGCCAAGAACGGGGGAGGGAAGGTACTGAAGCTTTCTTT
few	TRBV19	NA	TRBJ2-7	CASSGSGNEQYF	TGTGCCAGTAGCGGGTCAGGGAACGAGCAGTACTTC